The present TCR beta chain was sequenced within a study of blood T cell repertoires in COVID-19. For the study at large: PBMCs, B-cell-depleted T cells, or T cells provided the cDNA or gDNA that made up the material.

Methods used by the authors: Amplification from reference gene primers served as the basis for estimated nucleated cell counts. The data were produced by immunoSEQ multiplex PCR, yet TCRdb's version contains in-frame clones alone and is incomplete. The DNA was the basis for D and trimming; V, J and clone size are from that table. The sample gives roughly 430,000 clones, 88% of which show up once; around 2% is in the top ten. Participant-reported clinical history was the basis for cohort assignment. The CDR3 is 14 residues long. Germline CDR1 reads SQVTM; CDR2 reads ANQGSEA. Trimming cost V 6 bases and J 7 bases; bases outside gene matches: 8.

The origin of this receptor is a woman aged 40 to 50 with acute COVID-19. The sequenced material came from PBMCs or T cells enriched from blood (not recorded which). The V gene is TRBV29-1, the J gene TRBJ1-4; 10 bases agree with TRBD1. DNA for the CDR3: TGCAGCGTGCACCCGGGACAGGGGAGTGAAAAACTGTTTTTT. This encodes CSVHPGQGSEKLFF.